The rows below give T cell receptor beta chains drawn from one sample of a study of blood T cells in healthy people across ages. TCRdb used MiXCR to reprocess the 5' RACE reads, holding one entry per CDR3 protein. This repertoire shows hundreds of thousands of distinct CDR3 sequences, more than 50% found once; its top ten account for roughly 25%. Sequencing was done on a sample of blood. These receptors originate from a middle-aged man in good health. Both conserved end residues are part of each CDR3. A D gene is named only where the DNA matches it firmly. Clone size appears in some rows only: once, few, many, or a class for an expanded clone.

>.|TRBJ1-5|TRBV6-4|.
TGTGCCAGCATACAGGGACCCCTTAATCAGCCCCAGCATTTT
CASIQGPLNQPQHF
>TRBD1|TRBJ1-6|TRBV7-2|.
TGTGCCAGCAGCTCTCAGGGGGTGCGAAGGACACCCCTCCACTTT
CASSSQGVRRTPLHF
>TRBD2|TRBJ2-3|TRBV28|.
TGTGCCAGCAGTATAACGGGACTAGCGGGCAACACAGATACGCAGTATTTT
CASSITGLAGNTDTQYF
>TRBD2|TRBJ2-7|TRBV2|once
TGTGCCAGCAGTCCCGGCCTAGCGGGGATTCATAGCTCCTACGAGCAGTACTTC
CASSPGLAGIHSSYEQYF
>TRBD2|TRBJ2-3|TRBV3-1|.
TGTGCCAGCAGCCAAGACTACCGGCTAGCGGGACCCCTCCAAGGCACAGATACGCAGTATTTT
CASSQDYRLAGPLQGTDTQYF
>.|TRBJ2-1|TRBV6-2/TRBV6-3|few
TGTGCCAGCAGTTACTCGAACTGGCACTCCTACAATGAGCAGTTCTTC
CASSYSNWHSYNEQFF
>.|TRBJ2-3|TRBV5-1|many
TGCGCCAGCAGCTTGGAGCCCCGCCAGGCAGATACGCAGTATTTT
CASSLEPRQADTQYF
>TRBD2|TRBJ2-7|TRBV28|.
TGTGCCAGCATGGGGGTAGCGGGAGGCCAGAGCTCCTACGAGCAGTACTTC
CASMGVAGGQSSYEQYF
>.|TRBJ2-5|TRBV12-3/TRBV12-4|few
TGTGCCAGCAGGTGGGACATTCAAGAGACCCAGTACTTC
CASRWDIQETQYF
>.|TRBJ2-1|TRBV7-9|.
TGTGCCAGCAGCTACAGTTCAGGCATGGGCTACAATGAGCAGTTCTTC
CASSYSSGMGYNEQFF
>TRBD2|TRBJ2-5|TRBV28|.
TGTGCCAGCAGTGAATGGGGACTAGCGGAGGAGACCCAGTACTTC
CASSEWGLAEETQYF
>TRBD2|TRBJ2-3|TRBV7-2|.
TGTGCCAGCAGCTCATTCAGCGGGACTAGCACAGATACGCAGTATTTT
CASSSFSGTSTDTQYF
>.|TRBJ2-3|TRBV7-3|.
TGTGCCAGCAGTTTAGGGACGTACGTCGGACCAAGCGGTGCAGATACGCAGTATTTT
CASSLGTYVGPSGADTQYF
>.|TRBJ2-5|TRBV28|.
TGTGCCAGCAGTCGGGAGATTGGCGAGACCCAGTACTTC
CASSREIGETQYF
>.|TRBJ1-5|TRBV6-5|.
TGTGCCAGCAGTAGCAGGGGCAGGGGTCAGCCCCAGCATTTT
CASSSRGRGQPQHF
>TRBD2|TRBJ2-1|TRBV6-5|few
TGTGCCAGCAGTTACTCTTCGCCTAGCGGGGTATACAATGAGCAGTTCTTC
CASSYSSPSGVYNEQFF
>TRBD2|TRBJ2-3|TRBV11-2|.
TGTGCCAGCAGCTTGGGTATACTAGCGGCTAGCACAGATACGCAGTATTTT
CASSLGILAASTDTQYF
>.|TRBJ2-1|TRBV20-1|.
TGCGGTGCTAGGTTCATGACAGATGAGCAGTTCTTC
CGARFMTDEQFF
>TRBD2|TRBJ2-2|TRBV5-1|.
TGCGCCAGCAGCGACTCCCTAGCGGGAGTGGACGGGGAGCTGTTTTTT
CASSDSLAGVDGELFF
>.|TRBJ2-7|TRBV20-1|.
TGCAGTGCTAGGTCAGGGTTGCAAACCTACGAGCAGTACTTC
CSARSGLQTYEQYF
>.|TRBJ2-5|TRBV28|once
TGTGCCAGCAGCTCCCGATCCAACTTAGAACAAGAGGCCCAGTACTTC
CASSSRSNLEQEAQYF
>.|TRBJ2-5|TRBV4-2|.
TGTGCCAGCAGCCCAGATCTGGGCGTCCGAGAGACCCAGTACTTC
CASSPDLGVRETQYF
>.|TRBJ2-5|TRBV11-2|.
TGTGCCAGCCTAACCTGGGAGAGAGGACAAGAGACCCAGTACTTC
CASLTWERGQETQYF
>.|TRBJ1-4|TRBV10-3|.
TGTGCCATCAGCAGCTTGGCCACGGATGAAAAACTGTTTTTT
CAISSLATDEKLFF